This T cell receptor beta chain was observed in a study of breast tumors, draining lymph nodes, adjacent tissues. Whole-study findings and limits: Luminal-like breast cancer showed significantly higher tumor–nontumor repertoire similarity than basal-like. Data fit most tumor T cells coming from lymph node, expanding in tumor. Compared with lymph nodes, tumors were less diverse; compared with nontumor tissue, more.

The lymph nodes were axillary draining lymph nodes from breast cancer patients. A remark on this clonotype: Its antigen remains unknown.

This CDR3 region has 17 residues. Germline V gives CDR1 KGHSH, CDR2 LQKENI. J was trimmed by 3 bases and V by 0 bases; bases with no gene match: 10. TCRdb analysed the multiplex PCR reads with MiXCR anew, one entry per CDR3 protein. Of about 130,000 distinct CDR3 sequences in the sample, 21% were seen once. The chain couples TRBV18 to TRBJ2-5, with 7 nucleotides matching TRBD2. The specimen sequenced was axillary lymph node tissue. This TCR was recovered from a female donor with breast cancer. Some clones in this sample may be carry-over from other donors' samples. The chain's CDR3 is CASSPPYTGGSKETQYF. In DNA, the CDR3 is TGTGCCAGCTCACCACCGTATACGGGAGGATCCAAAGAGACCCAGTACTTC.